Listed below are T cell receptor beta chains from one sample, sequenced in a study of CD8+ T cells in alopecia areata. Sequenced by immunoSEQ multiplex PCR; TCRdb stores in-frame clones only, minus some. Here the sample spans about 140,000 clones, approximately 50% being singletons. The input for sequencing was CD4+ T cells sorted from blood, taken at week 0. These receptors originate from a human donor with alopecia areata. CDR3s include the opening cysteine and the closing phenylalanine or tryptophan. The order of the fields is V gene, J gene, clone size, D gene, CDR3 protein, CDR3 DNA. The D gene is left open where the match is weak. Clone size is stated in some rows and not others, as once, few, many or a class when expanded.

v_gene: TRBV4-1; j_gene: TRBJ2-2; abundance: .; d_gene: .; CDR3aa: CASSQIPAGTAGTGELFF; CDR3nt: TGCGCCAGCAGCCAAATCCCAGCGGGCACGGCCGGCACCGGGGAGCTGTTTTTT
v_gene: TRBV5-1; j_gene: TRBJ2-7; abundance: .; d_gene: .; CDR3aa: CASSLKGNYEQYF; CDR3nt: TGCGCCAGCAGCTTGAAGGGGAACTACGAGCAGTACTTC
v_gene: TRBV5-1; j_gene: TRBJ1-4; abundance: .; d_gene: TRBD1; CDR3aa: CASSLNPGTVNEKLFF; CDR3nt: TGCGCCAGCAGCTTGAACCCCGGGACAGTTAATGAAAAACTGTTTTTT
v_gene: TRBV29-1; j_gene: TRBJ1-2; abundance: few; d_gene: .; CDR3aa: CSVWSPNYGYTF; CDR3nt: TGCAGCGTTTGGTCTCCTAACTATGGCTACACCTTC
v_gene: TRBV7-8; j_gene: TRBJ1-1; abundance: .; d_gene: .; CDR3aa: CASSLGAVKGTEAFF; CDR3nt: TGTGCCAGCAGCTTAGGGGCGGTTAAGGGCACTGAAGCTTTCTTT
v_gene: TRBV30; j_gene: TRBJ2-6; abundance: .; d_gene: .; CDR3aa: CAWSPPGVSGANVLTF; CDR3nt: TGTGCCTGGAGCCCTCCAGGGGTCTCTGGGGCCAACGTCCTGACTTTC
v_gene: TRBV15; j_gene: TRBJ2-5; abundance: once; d_gene: TRBD2; CDR3aa: CATSRFGAGVRVETQYF; CDR3nt: TGTGCCACCAGCAGATTTGGAGCGGGAGTAAGGGTAGAGACCCAGTACTTC
v_gene: TRBV6-5; j_gene: TRBJ2-5; abundance: .; d_gene: .; CDR3aa: CASRTVGETQYF; CDR3nt: TGTGCCAGCAGGACAGTTGGGGAGACCCAGTACTTC
v_gene: TRBV19; j_gene: TRBJ2-1; abundance: .; d_gene: .; CDR3aa: CASSISPGYNEQFF; CDR3nt: TGTGCCAGTAGTATCAGCCCAGGATACAATGAGCAGTTCTTC
v_gene: TRBV29-1; j_gene: TRBJ1-1; abundance: .; d_gene: .; CDR3aa: CSARIQGLNTEAFF; CDR3nt: TGCAGCGCCAGAATCCAGGGGCTTAACACTGAAGCTTTCTTT
v_gene: TRBV13; j_gene: TRBJ1-2; abundance: few; d_gene: TRBD1; CDR3aa: CASSLQGELYGYTF; CDR3nt: TGTGCCAGCAGCTTACAGGGGGAGCTCTATGGCTACACCTTC
v_gene: TRBV5-1; j_gene: TRBJ2-7; abundance: few; d_gene: TRBD1; CDR3aa: CASSSGTDIYEQYF; CDR3nt: TGCGCCAGCAGCTCAGGGACAGACATCTACGAGCAGTACTTC
v_gene: TRBV20-1; j_gene: TRBJ2-5; abundance: .; d_gene: .; CDR3aa: CSARAGETQYF; CDR3nt: TGCAGTGCTAGAGCGGGGGAGACCCAGTACTTC
v_gene: TRBV30; j_gene: TRBJ1-2; abundance: few; d_gene: .; CDR3aa: CAWNAPNYGYTF; CDR3nt: TGTGCCTGGAACGCCCCTAACTATGGCTACACCTTC
v_gene: TRBV15; j_gene: TRBJ2-1; abundance: .; d_gene: TRBD2; CDR3aa: CATSRDPAGGSNEQFF; CDR3nt: TGTGCCACCAGCAGAGATCCAGCGGGAGGGAGCAATGAGCAGTTCTTC
v_gene: TRBV18; j_gene: TRBJ2-7; abundance: few; d_gene: TRBD1; CDR3aa: CASSLDRGGYYEQYF; CDR3nt: TGTGCCAGCTCGCTAGACAGGGGTGGTTACTACGAGCAGTACTTC
v_gene: TRBV6-1; j_gene: TRBJ1-2; abundance: few; d_gene: .; CDR3aa: CASSEERSWARNGYTF; CDR3nt: TGTGCCAGCAGCGAAGAAAGATCATGGGCCCGAAATGGCTACACCTTC